A single sample is the source of the 32 T cell receptor beta chains below, sequenced in a study of identical twins (dated by TCRdb to 2016 to 2017). The library relied on 5' RACE. Instrument on record: Illumina HiSeq 2000. TCRdb's own reprocessing of the public reads used fastp at Q25 and MiXCR and kept productive beta chains. Entries are consolidated by CDR3 protein sequence, retaining the most common genes and DNA. In this sample the table shows 500,000 or so distinct CDR3 sequences, roughly an eighth of which occur a single time. The ten most abundant clones make up approximately 0.98% of the sample. These data were also reused for a study on yellow fever vaccine responses in identical twins.

Sequencing was carried out using CD4+ T cells sorted from blood. The receptors derive from a young woman in good health.

In its sample, this clonotype was seen a few times. The chain has TRBV7-8 and TRBJ2-7, with unresolved D. Deletions cut 1 base from V and 3 bases from J, with 10 bases between. CDR3 length: 14 residues. The V gene's germline CDR1 is SGHVS and CDR2 FQNEAQ. DNA for the CDR3: TGTGCCAGCAGCTTAGTTCTACAGCACTACGAGCAGTACTTC. Amino acid sequence: CASSLVLQHYEQYF.

V is TRBV21-1 and J is TRBJ2-7; the table's D call TRBD2 went unverified against the DNA. TRBV21-1 constitutes a pseudogene. The CDR3 consists of 16 residues. CDR3: CASSTSLPLDRYEQYF. The CDR3 DNA reads as TGTGCCAGCAGCACATCCCTCCCACTAGATCGCTACGAGCAGTACTTC.

The J gene is TRBJ1-1, the V gene TRBV7-8; D remains unclear. The V and J ends lost 4 bases and 3 bases respectively, with 9 bases between them. CDR1 is SGHVS, CDR2 FQNEAQ, per germline. The CDR3 has 13 amino acids. CDR3 region: CASSWGGDTEAFF. CDR3 DNA: TGTGCCAGCAGCTGGGGTGGGGACACTGAAGCTTTCTTT.

Only one count was recorded for this clonotype. This sequence joins TRBV5-5 and TRBJ2-1; 15 nucleotides match TRBD2. The CDR3 totals 18 residues. In germline, CDR1 is SGHKS, CDR2 YYEKEE (reference sequence). Germline trimming cut 3 bases from V and 2 bases from J; bases unmatched to any gene: 6. The CDR3 reads CASSSPGLAGGPYNEQFF. CDR3 DNA: TGTGCCAGCAGCTCACCGGGACTAGCGGGGGGACCCTACAATGAGCAGTTCTTC.

This clonotype has more than one count but fewer than ten. J is TRBJ2-7 and V is TRBV20-1; 9 bases line up with TRBD1. Looked up from germline, CDR1 is DFQATT and CDR2 is SNEGSKA (reference sequence). This CDR3 spans 14 amino acids. V lost 1 base and J lost 5; bases outside the gene matches: 6. CDR3 amino acids: CSARGGQGKHEQYF. The DNA of the CDR3 is TGCAGTGCTAGAGGCGGACAGGGGAAACACGAGCAGTACTTC.

The genes are TRBV4-1 and TRBJ2-2; the D is unclear. Trimming cost V 5 bases and J 4 bases, with 11 bases left between them. CDR3 length: 14 amino acids. Germline V gene lookup returns CDR1 MGHRA and CDR2 YSYEKL. CDR3 bases: TGCGCCAGCAGCTCGCCCTTAGGCACCGGGGAGCTGTTTTTT. The encoded protein is CASSSPLGTGELFF.

Remarks on this clonotype: Lacking the conserved final phenylalanine or tryptophan, this CDR3 likely reflects a read error. The chain has TRBV7-2 and TRBJ2-1; D is unclear. This CDR3 contains 12 residues. Trimming took 4 bases from V and 2 from J, leaving 3 bases between them. CDR1 and CDR2 from the germline V gene are SGHTA and FQGNSA. The CDR3 sequence is CASSSPYNEQFL. The CDR3 DNA reads as TGTGCCAGCAGCTCCCCCTACAATGAGCAGTTCCTC.

This clonotype was seen ten or more times. This chain joins TRBV6-5 and TRBJ2-7, with a tentative D call TRBD2 (5 bases). Germline loops: CDR1 MNHEY, CDR2 SVGAGI. V was shortened by 6 bases and J by 4 bases, with 10 bases between the two germline ends. The CDR3 length is 12 residues. This chain's CDR3 is CASSPDWYEQYF. Written as DNA, the CDR3 is TGTGCCAGCAGCCCGGACTGGTACGAGCAGTACTTC.

With regard to this clonotype: The junction does not match germline at one end; this may be a read error. This chain uses TRBV5-1 with TRBJ1-5; no reliable D call. Germline CDR1 is SGHRS and CDR2 is YFSETQ. There are 15 residues in the CDR3. As DNA, the CDR3 is TGCGCCAGCAGCTTGGATGGAGGGAATAATCAACCCCAGCATTTT. Its protein is CASSLDGGNNQPQHF.

This clonotype showed up many times. The chain has TRBV12-3 or TRBV12-4 and TRBJ2-3; D is ambiguous. The CDR3 spans 14 residues. Trimming took 3 bases from V and 3 from J, leaving 10 bases between them. CDR3 sequence: CASSFTPKTDTQYF. Here the CDR3 DNA reads TGTGCCAGCAGTTTTACGCCCAAAACAGATACGCAGTATTTT.

This clonotype was picked up a small number of times. The J gene is TRBJ2-5, the V gene TRBV7-9; unclear D gene. Germline V CDR1 and CDR2: SEHNR, FQNEAQ (reference sequence). The CDR3 totals 15 residues. Trimming pared 5 bases from V and 3 bases from J, leaving 16 bases between. The CDR3 nucleotides are TGTGCCAGCAGCGGAGTCCCCATCCCTAAAGAGACCCAGTACTTC. It translates to CASSGVPIPKETQYF.

The chain has TRBV20-1 and TRBJ2-7; possibly TRBD1 or TRBD2 for D (5 bases each). The germline V and J ends were trimmed by 4 bases and 4 bases, with 14 bases remaining between them. The germline V gene encodes CDR1 DFQATT and CDR2 SNEGSKA (reference sequence). This CDR3 has 13 residues. The CDR3 loop is CSANRPGIYEQYF. In DNA form, the CDR3 reads TGCAGTGCTAACAGGCCGGGGATATACGAGCAGTACTTC.

This clonotype was observed many times. The V call is TRBV9, the J call TRBJ2-3; D call uncertain. V shed 3 bases and J shed 2 bases, with 4 bases lying between them. The CDR3 spans 12 residues. Germline CDR1 SGDLS, CDR2 YYNGEE. This CDR3 reads CASSEPTDTQYF. The CDR3 DNA reads as TGTGCCAGCAGCGAGCCCACAGATACGCAGTATTTT. The whole variable domain, remainder taken from reference TRBV9 and TRBJ2-3, is DSGVTQTPKHLITATGQRVTLRCSPRSGDLSVYWYQQSLDQGLQFLIQYYNGEERAKGNILERFSAQQFPDLHSELNLSSLELGDSALYFCASSEPTDTQYFGPGTRLTVL.

The chain has TRBV4-1 and TRBJ2-1; D possibly corresponds to TRBD2 (5 bases). Germline assignment: CDR1 MGHRA and CDR2 YSYEKL. The CDR3 loop spans 16 amino acids. V was clipped by 0 bases and J by 2 bases, with 11 bases between them. CDR3 nucleotides: TGCGCCAGCAGCCAAGAAGCGGCGGTTACCTACAATGAGCAGTTCTTC. It is translated as CASSQEAAVTYNEQFF.

This clonotype was counted between two and nine times. The chain combines TRBV5-1 with TRBJ2-5; a weak D match, TRBD2 (5 bases). In germline, CDR1 is SGHRS, CDR2 YFSETQ. V dropped 0 bases and J dropped 3 bases, with 15 bases sitting between them. CDR3 size: 16 residues. The CDR3 here is CASSLARGPHKETQYF. The CDR3 DNA follows: TGCGCCAGCAGCTTGGCCCGAGGGCCACATAAAGAGACCCAGTACTTC. The full variable domain, rest sourced from reference TRBV5-1 and TRBJ2-5, is KAGVTQTPRYLIKTRGQQVTLSCSPISGHRSVSWYQQTPGQGLQFLFEYFSETQRNKGNFPGRFSGRQFSNSRSEMNVSTLELGDSALYLCASSLARGPHKETQYFGPGTRLLVL.

This clonotype has just a few counts. The chain recombines TRBV11-3 with TRBJ2-1; TRBD1 is a possible D gene (5 bases). The germline gives CDR1 SGHNT, CDR2 YENEEA. The V and J ends lost 5 bases and 11 bases respectively, with 10 bases between them. The CDR3 has 11 amino acids. CDR3 DNA: TGTGCCAGCAGCCTGGACAAGCAGCAGTTCTTC. Translated: CASSLDKQQFF.

The rearrangement joins TRBV10-2 to TRBJ2-7; no clear D gene. This CDR3 has 14 amino acids. Trimming cost V 0 bases and J 7 bases, with 13 bases left between them. CDR1 and CDR2 (germline): WSHSY, SAAADI. The CDR3 sequence is CASSESSPQWEQYF. In nucleotides, the CDR3 is TGCGCCAGCAGTGAGTCCTCCCCCCAATGGGAGCAGTACTTC.

The table lists this clonotype with a few counts. The chain has TRBV11-3 and TRBJ2-1; the D gene is possibly TRBD1 (6 bases). Germline V gene lookup returns CDR1 SGHNT and CDR2 YENEEA. The CDR3 extends over 15 amino acids. The ends were cut back, 5 bases at V and 4 bases at J, with 15 bases in the middle. The CDR3, as DNA: TGTGCCAGCAGCGCCGGACAGCCCGATTACAATGAGCAGTTCTTC. Its translation: CASSAGQPDYNEQFF.

This clonotype was seen repeatedly, ten times or more. V usage is TRBV5-1 and J usage is TRBJ2-7; TRBD1 agrees at 7 bases. Unmatched junction bases numbered 9, after V lost 4 bases and J lost 5 bases. This CDR3 is 14 amino acids long. The germline V gene encodes CDR1 SGHRS and CDR2 YFSETQ. As DNA, the CDR3 is TGCGCCAGCAGCCTTGGACAGGTGGGCCACGAGCAGTACTTC. This codes for CASSLGQVGHEQYF.

This chain uses TRBV7-2 with TRBJ2-1; D is unresolved. CDR3 length equals 12 residues. V lost 5 bases and J lost 9, with 11 bases in between. Germline assignment: CDR1 SGHTA and CDR2 FQGNSA. CDR3 protein: CASSTVTVEQFF. For the CDR3, the DNA is TGTGCCAGCAGCACCGTAACAGTTGAGCAGTTCTTC.

About this clonotype itself: One end of the junction is discordant with germline, which a read error may explain. This sequence joins TRBV6-2 or TRBV6-3 and TRBJ2-1; D may be TRBD2 (5 bases). The V gene's germline CDR1 is MNHEY and CDR2 SVGEGT. The CDR3 totals 14 residues. This CDR3 is CASSFQNPASLQIF. In DNA, the CDR3 is TGTGCCAGCAGTTTCCAAAACCCGGCTAGCCTACAGATCTTC.

The chain couples TRBV11-3 to TRBJ2-1, with D perhaps matching TRBD1 (6 bases). Trimming cost V 5 bases and J 3 bases, with 14 bases left between them. Germline lookup yields CDR1 SGHNT and CDR2 YENEEA. The CDR3 runs 15 residues. This CDR3 is CASSKRTAVYNEQFF. The CDR3 DNA reads as TGTGCCAGCAGCAAGCGGACAGCGGTCTACAATGAGCAGTTCTTC.

This clonotype turned up a few times. The V and J genes are TRBV28 and TRBJ2-7; 8 nucleotides align to TRBD2. The CDR3 spans 17 residues. The germline gives CDR1 MDHEN, CDR2 SYDVKM. The trim removed 4 bases at V and 4 bases at J, leaving 15 bases unmatched. This CDR3 reads CASSSRTIAGGRYEQYF. In DNA form, the CDR3 reads TGTGCCAGCAGTTCCCGAACCATTGCGGGAGGAAGGTACGAGCAGTACTTC.

This chain links TRBV9 with TRBJ2-2, with a tentative D call TRBD1 (6 bases). The CDR3 is made up of 16 amino acids. The germline V gene has CDR1 SGDLS and CDR2 YYNGEE. V was cut by 0 bases and J by 0 bases, with 9 bases left in between. CDR3 protein: CASSVATGSNTGELFF. CDR3 DNA sequence: TGTGCCAGCAGCGTAGCTACAGGGTCGAACACCGGGGAGCTGTTTTTT.

As concerns this clonotype: The junction departs from germline at one end; a sequencing error may be responsible. J is TRBJ2-1 and V is TRBV4-1, with D perhaps matching TRBD2 (9 bases). Germline V gene lookup returns CDR1 MGHRA and CDR2 YSYEKL. This CDR3 contains 24 residues. In nucleotides, the CDR3 is TGTGCCAGCAGCCCCGAGACCTGGACAGGGCTAAGTTTTTCTGAGCGGGGGGTCGACAATGAGCAGTTCTTC. Its translation is CASSPETWTGLSFSERGVDNEQFF.

The chain couples TRBV10-3 to TRBJ2-1; 8 nucleotides agree with TRBD2. The CDR3 is 15 residues long. V trimming: 2 bases; J trimming: 7 bases; junction bases outside the gene matches: 7. Germline V gene sequence: CDR1 ENHRY, CDR2 SYGVKD. CDR3 loop: CAISEGGAGGNEQFF. The CDR3 DNA sequence: TGTGCCATCAGTGAGGGCGGGGCGGGAGGTAATGAGCAGTTCTTC.

A few counts support this clonotype. V is TRBV28 and J is TRBJ1-1, with D unclear. Germline V gene lookup returns CDR1 MDHEN and CDR2 SYDVKM. Trimming cost V 6 bases and J 7 bases, with 9 bases left between them. The CDR3 contains 11 residues. CDR3 bases: TGTGCCAGCAGCTCCCAGGTTGAAGCTTTCTTT. Translated, it gives CASSSQVEAFF.

This clonotype was seen only a few times. The chain uses TRBV20-1 and TRBJ1-2, with TRBD1 as a possible D gene (5 bases). The CDR3 sequence is 13 residues long. V was cut by 1 base and J by 4 bases, with 10 bases left in between. The germline V gene has CDR1 DFQATT and CDR2 SNEGSKA (reference sequence). The CDR3 DNA follows: TGCAGTGCTAGAGTAAGGGGCGGCTATGGCTACACCTTC. Amino acid sequence: CSARVRGGYGYTF.

This clonotype was counted many times. The chain carries TRBV5-1 and TRBJ2-3, with D perhaps TRBD1 or TRBD2 (6 bases each). The germline V gene has CDR1 SGHRS and CDR2 YFSETQ. There are 15 residues in the CDR3. Deletions cut 6 bases from V and 5 bases from J, with 19 bases between. The CDR3 sequence: CASTSGGTSGDTQYF. The DNA for the CDR3 is TGCGCCAGCACCTCGGGCGGGACAAGCGGAGATACGCAGTATTTT.

This clonotype was detected only a few times. Compared with germline, one end of the junction differs, possibly owing to a read error. This chain uses TRBV7-7 with TRBJ2-3; D call uncertain. CDR1 is SSHAT, CDR2 FNYEAQ, per germline (reference sequence). The CDR3 spans 13 residues. CDR3 in DNA: TGTGCTAGCAGCTTCAGGTTGACAGATACGCAGTATTTT. Amino acids: CASSFRLTDTQYF.

The chain carries TRBV7-2 and TRBJ2-1, with D possibly TRBD1 on 5 matching bases. Germline values: CDR1 SGHTA, CDR2 FQGNSA. The CDR3 is 12 residues long. V was pared by 0 bases and J by 9 bases, with 6 bases between. This CDR3 reads CASSLAQGEQFF. The CDR3 DNA reads TGTGCCAGCAGCTTAGCGCAGGGTGAGCAGTTCTTC.

This clonotype was detected a few times. The chain has TRBV6-1 and TRBJ1-1; no firm D call. The CDR3 consists of 13 residues. Trimming took 8 bases from V and 5 from J, leaving 15 bases between them. The germline gives CDR1 MNHNS, CDR2 SASEGT. This chain's CDR3 is CASEVKGGTEAFF. The DNA for the CDR3 is TGTGCCAGCGAAGTGAAGGGAGGAACTGAAGCTTTCTTT.